One sample yielded the 28 T cell receptor beta chains listed below, sequenced in a study of shared T cell receptors in the human thymus. Using immunoSEQ multiplex PCR, the repertoire was profiled, and TCRdb retains in-frame clones only, with some absent. This sample has about 730,000 clones; 75% to 90% occur once, and the top ten carry roughly 0.01%. In addition, the sample was reused for a study of human thymus T cells.

Sequencing was performed on thymocytes. Source of these receptors: a girl under three years old with a congenital heart defect.

This clone was seen more than once but under ten times. The genes are TRBV4-3 and TRBJ1-1, with 8 bases fitting TRBD1. Germline CDR1 LGHNA, CDR2 YSLEER. The CDR3 runs 19 residues. Unmatched junction bases numbered 13, after V lost 1 base and J lost 0 bases. This CDR3 reads CASSQALQGAQGVNTEAFF. CDR3 bases: TGCGCCAGCAGCCAAGCACTCCAGGGGGCACAGGGAGTGAACACTGAAGCTTTCTTT.

CDR3 sequence (DNA): TGTGCCAGCAGCCCACCGACAGCTAACTATGGCTACACCTTC. This gives the protein CASSPPTANYGYTF. V is TRBV11-2 and J is TRBJ1-2, with a tentative D call TRBD1 (5 bases). CDR1 and CDR2 (germline): SGHAT, FQNNGV. The ends were cut back, 5 bases at V and 0 bases at J, with 10 bases in the middle. The CDR3 extends over 14 amino acids.

This clone was seen more than once but under ten times. CDR3 sequence: CASSQAGFGGETQYF. CDR3 in DNA: TGCGCCAGCAGCCAAGCCGGTTTCGGCGGGGAGACCCAGTACTTC. The chain combines TRBV4-3 with TRBJ2-5, with D possibly TRBD2 on 5 matching bases. The CDR3 has 15 residues. Trimming cost V 1 base and J 5 bases, with 14 bases left between them. Germline V lookup: CDR1 LGHNA, CDR2 YSLEER.

J is TRBJ2-7 and V is TRBV27; possible D gene TRBD1, 6 bases. V lost 3 bases to trimming and J lost 4 bases, with 16 bases between them. The CDR3 length is 15 residues. From germline, CDR1 is MNHEY and CDR2 SMNVEV (reference sequence). The chain's CDR3 is CASSFLAGQKYEQYF. The DNA of the CDR3 is TGTGCCAGCAGTTTCTTGGCAGGACAGAAATACGAGCAGTACTTC.

The sample holds a few counts of this clone. The chain has TRBV27 and TRBJ2-3; D unresolved. CDR1 and CDR2 (germline): MNHEY, SMNVEV (reference sequence). The CDR3 sequence is 14 residues long. Trimming took 3 bases from V and 2 from J, leaving 9 bases between them. The CDR3 loop reads CASSFYTPTDTQYF. The CDR3 nucleotides are TGTGCCAGCAGTTTTTACACCCCCACAGATACGCAGTATTTT.

V is TRBV19 and J is TRBJ2-1; D call uncertain. The germline V and J ends were trimmed by 8 bases and 0 bases, with 8 bases remaining between them. Germline lookup yields CDR1 LNHDA and CDR2 SQIVND (reference sequence). There are 13 residues in the CDR3. Here the CDR3 DNA reads TGTGCCAGTCAGAGGAGCTCCTACAATGAGCAGTTCTTC. This encodes CASQRSSYNEQFF.

V is TRBV7-8 and J is TRBJ1-2; D might be TRBD1 (6 bases). The germline V gene has CDR1 SGHVS and CDR2 FQNEAQ. Trimming cost V 6 bases and J 1 base, with 30 bases left between them. CDR3 length equals 20 residues. CDR3 sequence (DNA): TGTGCCAGCAGACAAACCGAGTCCTCGGGACACACCCTCATTAACTATGGCTACACCTTC. Protein product: CASRQTESSGHTLINYGYTF.

This sequence joins TRBV7-9 and TRBJ2-2; D is possibly TRBD1 (6 bases). CDR1 is SEHNR, CDR2 FQNEAQ, per germline (reference sequence). This CDR3 has 14 residues. Trimming pared 9 bases from V and 7 bases from J, leaving 18 bases between. Here the CDR3 DNA reads TGTGCCAGTAGGCTCAGGGGTACAAACGGGGAGCTGTTTTTT. As protein: CASRLRGTNGELFF. Full variable domain (outside the CDR3, taken from reference TRBV7-9 and TRBJ2-2): DTGVSQNPRHKITKRGQNVTFRCDPISEHNRLYWYRQTLGQGPEFLTYFQNEAQLEKSRLLSDRFSAERPKGSFSTLEIQRTEQGDSAMYLCASRLRGTNGELFFGEGSRLTVL.

The chain joins TRBV5-1 to TRBJ1-3; no reliable D call. Trimming left V 0 bases short and J 8 bases short, with 12 bases between. The CDR3 spans 14 residues. In germline, CDR1 is SGHRS, CDR2 YFSETQ. The CDR3 spells CASSLDPTRDTIYF. CDR3 DNA sequence: TGCGCCAGCAGCTTGGACCCTACTAGAGACACCATATATTTT.

The chain is built from TRBV6-5 and TRBJ1-4; 8 positions match TRBD1. The V gene end was trimmed by 6 bases and the J gene end by 8 bases; junction bases not matched to a gene: 8. The CDR3 contains 14 residues. Germline V CDR1 and CDR2: MNHEY, SVGAGI. The chain's CDR3 is CASRRGQGVEKLFF. The CDR3 nucleotides read TGTGCCAGCAGAAGAGGACAGGGAGTAGAAAAACTGTTTTTT.

This chain joins TRBV9 and TRBJ1-1; TRBD1 matches at 8 bases. The trim removed 2 bases at V and 5 bases at J, leaving 20 bases unmatched. CDR3 length: 19 amino acids. The germline CDR1 and CDR2 sequences are SGDLS and YYNGEE. In nucleotides, the CDR3 is TGTGCCAGCAGCGTTTTGAGTTCTAGGGATACAGGGGGTAGGACTGAAGCTTTCTTT. It encodes CASSVLSSRDTGGRTEAFF.

The chain is built from TRBV28 and TRBJ1-6; weak D call: TRBD1 (5 bases). V was pared by 8 bases and J by 4 bases, with 12 bases between. This CDR3 has 14 residues. Germline V gives CDR1 MDHEN, CDR2 SYDVKM. The CDR3 spells CASGGTDYNSPLHF. The CDR3 bases are TGTGCCAGCGGGGGGACGGATTATAATTCACCCCTCCACTTT.

The J gene is TRBJ1-2, the V gene TRBV4-1; D not resolved. The germline V gene encodes CDR1 MGHRA and CDR2 YSYEKL. The V end was cut by 1 base, the J end by 2 bases, with 8 bases between. This CDR3 comprises 14 residues. CDR3 loop: CASSQGAENYGYTF. The CDR3 DNA sequence: TGCGCCAGCAGCCAAGGGGCAGAAAACTATGGCTACACCTTC.

Remarks on this clone: The germline gene is not matched at one end of the junction; a read error may be the cause. The chain combines TRBV18 with TRBJ1-6; 10 nucleotides match TRBD1. Germline loops: CDR1 KGHSH, CDR2 LQKENI. The CDR3 has 15 amino acids. The CDR3 is CASSRKTGGPVKRFF. The DNA of the CDR3 is TGTGCCAGCTCACGAAAGACAGGGGGCCCGGTCAAGAGGTTTTTT.

Comment on this clone: Other nucleotide sequences from this sample produce the same CDR3. DNA of the CDR3: TGCGCCAGCAGCCCCTCAGGGGGCGCGGACTCCTACAATGAGCAGTTCTTC. It yields the protein CASSPSGGADSYNEQFF. The chain couples TRBV5-1 to TRBJ2-1; 8 bases map to TRBD1. The J segment lost 0 bases and the V segment lost 4 bases, leaving 9 bases of the junction unmatched. The germline CDR1 and CDR2 sequences are SGHRS and YFSETQ. CDR3 size: 17 residues. The whole variable domain, filled in from reference TRBV5-1 and TRBJ2-1, reads KAGVTQTPRYLIKTRGQQVTLSCSPISGHRSVSWYQQTPGQGLQFLFEYFSETQRNKGNFPGRFSGRQFSNSRSEMNVSTLELGDSALYLCASSPSGGADSYNEQFFGPGTRLTVL.

This chain joins TRBV6-6 and TRBJ1-2; unclear D gene. Trimming stripped 2 bases from V and 3 bases from J, with 13 bases between. CDR3 length: 15 residues. The germline CDR1 and CDR2 sequences are MNHNY and SVGAGI (reference sequence). CDR3 region: CASSYGSHRDYGYTF. The CDR3 DNA is TGTGCCAGCAGTTACGGGTCCCACCGGGACTATGGCTACACCTTC.

The V gene is TRBV19, the J gene TRBJ1-5; D remains unclear. V shed 3 bases and J shed 4 bases, with 16 bases lying between them. The CDR3 sequence is 16 residues long. Germline CDR1 and CDR2: LNHDA and SQIVND (reference sequence). The DNA of the CDR3 is TGTGCCAGTAGTATTGGGTCGACATCCAGGAATCAGCCCCAGCATTTT. Protein: CASSIGSTSRNQPQHF. Filled out from reference TRBV19 and TRBJ1-5, the complete variable domain reads DGGITQSPKYLFRKEGQNVTLSCEQNLNHDAMYWYRQDPGQGLRLIYYSQIVNDFQKGDIAEGYSVSREKKESFPLTVTSAQKNPTAFYLCASSIGSTSRNQPQHFGDGTRLSIL.

This chain uses TRBV27 with TRBJ2-7; 8 nucleotides line up with TRBD1. The CDR3 loop spans 14 amino acids. V shed 4 bases, J shed 7 bases, and the junction held 9 bases outside the gene matches. Germline values: CDR1 MNHEY, CDR2 SMNVEV (reference sequence). CDR3 protein: CASSSRRTGWEQYF. CDR3 coding DNA: TGTGCCAGCAGTTCCCGACGGACAGGGTGGGAGCAGTACTTC.

The chain couples TRBV4-1 to TRBJ1-2; no definite D call. V lost 0 bases, J lost 0 bases, and 5 bases lay in between. The CDR3 has 14 residues. In germline, CDR1 is MGHRA, CDR2 YSYEKL. The CDR3 here is CASSQDRPNYGYTF. The DNA for the CDR3 is TGCGCCAGCAGCCAAGATCGTCCTAACTATGGCTACACCTTC.

The chain recombines TRBV27 with TRBJ1-1; possibly TRBD1 for D (6 bases). Between the trimmed V and J ends, which lost 2 bases and 1 base, there was a span of 14 bases. Germline loops: CDR1 MNHEY, CDR2 SMNVEV (reference sequence). This CDR3 is 16 amino acids long. The CDR3 is CASSLMTGGTNTEAFF. DNA for the CDR3: TGTGCCAGCAGTTTAATGACAGGTGGCACGAACACTGAAGCTTTCTTT.

The rearrangement joins TRBV9 to TRBJ1-2, with D perhaps matching TRBD1 (5 bases). The CDR3 is 15 amino acids. The V gene lost 6 bases and the J gene lost 4 bases, with 19 bases spanning the gap. Germline assignment: CDR1 SGDLS and CDR2 YYNGEE. The CDR3 DNA reads TGTGCCAGCACCCCTCCGGGGGGGTATCCCTATGGCTACACCTTC. This codes for CASTPPGGYPYGYTF.

This clone occurred a few times. V is TRBV27 and J is TRBJ1-1, with 11 bases lining up with TRBD1. The CDR3 spans 16 residues. Germline V gene data show CDR1 as MNHEY and CDR2 as SMNVEV (reference sequence). The trim removed 6 bases at V and 3 bases at J, leaving 9 bases unmatched. CDR3 in amino acids: CASRFRDRGTDTEAFF. The DNA for the CDR3 is TGTGCCAGCAGGTTCCGGGACAGGGGGACAGACACTGAAGCTTTCTTT.

This clone was seen once. V gene TRBV21-1 combines with J gene TRBJ2-1; TRBD2 is the table's D call, not checked against the DNA. TRBV21-1 is annotated as a pseudogene. The CDR3 runs 12 residues. CDR3 residues: CASSPGGNEQFF. DNA for the CDR3: TGTGCCAGCTCCCCTGGGGGGAATGAGCAGTTCTTC.

This CDR3 is CASQIQENTEAFF. In DNA form, the CDR3 reads TGTGCCAGCCAGATACAGGAAAACACTGAAGCTTTCTTT. V and J are TRBV28 and TRBJ1-1; D possibly corresponds to TRBD1 (5 bases). The CDR3 runs to 13 residues. The V gene's germline CDR1 is MDHEN and CDR2 SYDVKM. Deletions cut 8 bases from V and 2 bases from J, with 12 bases between. The variable domain in full, with the rest retrieved from reference TRBV28 and TRBJ1-1, is DVKVTQSSRYLVKRTGEKVFLECVQDMDHENMFWYRQDPGLGLRLIYFSYDVKMKEKGDIPEGYSVSREKKERFSLILESASTNQTSMYLCASQIQENTEAFFGQGTRLTVV.

V usage is TRBV28 and J usage is TRBJ2-1, with TRBD1 as a possible D gene (6 bases). In germline, CDR1 is MDHEN, CDR2 SYDVKM. Trimming shortened V by 5 bases and J by 4 bases, and 18 bases separated the two germline ends. CDR3 length: 16 amino acids. The CDR3 reads CASSHGREGTYNEQFF. The CDR3 coding sequence is TGTGCCAGCAGTCATGGACGAGAAGGGACATACAATGAGCAGTTCTTC.

This clone was seen just once. This chain joins TRBV27 and TRBJ1-2; a possible D gene is TRBD1 (6 bases). V gave up 2 bases and J gave up 8 bases, with 15 bases separating them. Germline CDR1 is MNHEY and CDR2 is SMNVEV (reference sequence). The CDR3 length is 14 residues. Written as DNA, the CDR3 is TGTGCCAGCAGTTTAACTAGGGGGAGAATCGGCTACACCTTC. This encodes CASSLTRGRIGYTF.

This chain connects TRBV28 to TRBJ2-6, with a possible D match to TRBD1 (6 bases). V was shortened by 6 bases and J by 2 bases, with 14 bases between the two germline ends. This CDR3 contains 16 residues. Germline loops: CDR1 MDHEN, CDR2 SYDVKM. The CDR3 DNA reads as TGTGCCAGCAGCAAACAGGGTCGTACTGGGGCCAACGTCCTGACTTTC. It yields the protein CASSKQGRTGANVLTF. The full variable domain, rest sourced from reference TRBV28 and TRBJ2-6, is DVKVTQSSRYLVKRTGEKVFLECVQDMDHENMFWYRQDPGLGLRLIYFSYDVKMKEKGDIPEGYSVSREKKERFSLILESASTNQTSMYLCASSKQGRTGANVLTFGAGSRLTVL.

The chain couples TRBV9 to TRBJ1-3; D is unresolved. The ends were cut back, 3 bases at V and 0 bases at J, with 4 bases in the middle. The CDR3 is 13 amino acids. Germline V gene lookup returns CDR1 SGDLS and CDR2 YYNGEE. The CDR3 DNA sequence: TGTGCCAGCAGCGCCCACTCTGGAAACACCATATATTTT. Translated, it gives CASSAHSGNTIYF.